These T cell receptor beta chains were read from a single sample in a study of regulatory T cells in long-lasting Graves disease. TCRdb called the multiplex PCR reads again in MiXCR, with one record for every CDR3 protein. This sample has 250,000 or so distinct CDR3 sequences; 15% to 20% occur once, and the top ten carry around 13%. These data also formed part of another study, on T cells in Graves' hyperthyroidism and ophthalmopathy.

Material: peripheral blood mononuclear cells (PBMCs), obtained at new diagnosis, from a patient treated with antithyroid drugs. These TCRs come from a young woman with Graves disease. Each CDR3 is given with its conserved first and last residue. D genes are given only for firm matches. The size field is filled for only some rows; it gives once, few, many or a size class.

15,TRBV12-3/TRBV12-4,many,TRBJ1-1,.,TGTGCCAGCAGTTTAGGTCTCATTTTCGGCACTGAAGCTTTCTTT,CASSLGLIFGTEAFF
15,TRBV2,many,TRBJ2-1,TRBD2,TGTGCCAGCAGTGAAAGAACTAGCGGCTACAATGAGCAGTTCTTC,CASSERTSGYNEQFF
16,TRBV5-1,many,TRBJ2-3,TRBD1,TGTGCCAGCAGCTCGGGACAGGGAAGCGTCACAGATACGCAGTATTTT,CASSSGQGSVTDTQYF
16,TRBV4-1,few,TRBJ1-5,.,TGCGCCAGCAGCCAAGTTCCACAGGGAAGGAATCAGCCCCAGCATTTT,CASSQVPQGRNQPQHF
13,TRBV9,.,TRBJ2-7,.,TGTGCCAGCAGCCCCCGGGACGCCTACGAGCAGTACTTC,CASSPRDAYEQYF
19,TRBV15,many,TRBJ1-6,.,TGTGCCACCAGCAGAGATAAATTCCCTTCCTGGCAGGATAATTCACCCCTCCACTTT,CATSRDKFPSWQDNSPLHF
17,TRBV4-1,.,TRBJ1-6,.,TGCGCCAGCAGCCTCAAAGTCGGGGACGTAGGAGGTACACCCCTCCACTTT,CASSLKVGDVGGTPLHF
15,TRBV18,many,TRBJ1-5,.,TGTGCCAGCTCACCGCTAGGGGATTCCAATCAGCCCCAGCATTTT,CASSPLGDSNQPQHF
16,TRBV7-8,many,TRBJ2-3,.,TGTGCCAGCTGCCCAGACCCCGGCCAGGGCACAGATACGCAGTATTTT,CASCPDPGQGTDTQYF
15,TRBV6-2/TRBV6-3,many,TRBJ2-1,.,TGTGCCAGCAGTGAAGGAGGGGCAGACTACAATGAGCAGTTCTTC,CASSEGGADYNEQFF
16,TRBV14,few,TRBJ1-1,.,TGTGCCAGCAGCCAAGGCCCTTGGGACATAGGCACTGAAGCTTTCTTT,CASSQGPWDIGTEAFF
13,TRBV19,few,TRBJ2-5,TRBD1,TGTGCCAGCCGGGACAGGGTTTCAGAGACCCAGTACTTC,CASRDRVSETQYF
12,TRBV7-9,.,TRBJ2-1,TRBD2,TGTGCCATCACTAGCGGGATCAATGAGCAGTTCTTC,CAITSGINEQFF
14,TRBV20-1,many,TRBJ2-5,TRBD2,TGCAGTGCTGGAGCGGGGGGGCCTCTAGCGACCCAGTACTTC,CSAGAGGPLATQYF
14,TRBV7-9,many,TRBJ2-7,.,TGTGCCAGCAGTTGGAGGGGAGCGGCGGACGAGCAGTACTTC,CASSWRGAADEQYF
12,TRBV12-3/TRBV12-4,many,TRBJ1-1,.,TGTGCCAGCAGTTCGGCCGGCACTGAAGCTTTCTTT,CASSSAGTEAFF
14,TRBV20-1,many,TRBJ1-5,.,TGCAGTGCTAGGCAGGGGTCTAGCAATCAGCCCCAGCATTTT,CSARQGSSNQPQHF
16,TRBV6-5,many,TRBJ2-5,.,TGTGCCAGCAGTTTCCTAAGGACTGGGTACCAAGAGACCCAGTACTTC,CASSFLRTGYQETQYF
14,TRBV7-9,many,TRBJ2-7,TRBD1,TGTGCCAGCAGCCGACAGACAGGGACGGACGAGCAGTACTTC,CASSRQTGTDEQYF
16,TRBV19,few,TRBJ2-6,TRBD2,TGTGCCAGTAGTATATACCGGCCGGGGGGGTCCAACGTCCTTACTTTC,CASSIYRPGGSNVLTF
16,TRBV4-1,many,TRBJ2-5,TRBD1,TGCGCCAGCAGAGGGGAATCAACAGGGGCCAGGGAGACCCAGTACTTC,CASRGESTGARETQYF
15,TRBV15,few,TRBJ2-7,.,TGTGCCACCAGCAGAGAGGTCCGGACCGGCTACGAGCAGTACTTC,CATSREVRTGYEQYF
17,TRBV14,many,TRBJ2-7,.,TGTGCCAGCAGAGGAGAGGGCGACAGAAGCTTCTCCTACGAGCAGTACTTC,CASRGEGDRSFSYEQYF
19,TRBV18,many,TRBJ1-1,.,TGTGCCAGCTCACCCTCGGGGTCAGTGGCCATAGCGAGTGACACTGAAGCTTTCTTT,CASSPSGSVAIASDTEAFF
18,TRBV6-5,many,TRBJ2-5,.,TGTGCCAGCAGTTACTCAGCTCTCCTCGGGTTGGAGCAAGAGACCCAGTACTTC,CASSYSALLGLEQETQYF
15,TRBV4-1,many,TRBJ1-1,.,TGCGCCAGCAGCAAAGAGGGTACGGGTGATACTGAAGCTTTCTTT,CASSKEGTGDTEAFF
12,TRBV20-1,.,TRBJ1-2,TRBD1,TGCAGTGCTACTCCAGGGGGGTATGGCTACACCTTC,CSATPGGYGYTF
14,TRBV7-9,many,TRBJ1-1,.,TGTGCCAGCAGCTTAAGGAGGGTGGGCACTGAAGCTTTCTTT,CASSLRRVGTEAFF
17,TRBV5-1,.,TRBJ2-7,.,TGCGCCAGCAGCCCTCCGTTCCGAGGGGAGGCTTTCTACGAGCAGTACTTC,CASSPPFRGEAFYEQYF